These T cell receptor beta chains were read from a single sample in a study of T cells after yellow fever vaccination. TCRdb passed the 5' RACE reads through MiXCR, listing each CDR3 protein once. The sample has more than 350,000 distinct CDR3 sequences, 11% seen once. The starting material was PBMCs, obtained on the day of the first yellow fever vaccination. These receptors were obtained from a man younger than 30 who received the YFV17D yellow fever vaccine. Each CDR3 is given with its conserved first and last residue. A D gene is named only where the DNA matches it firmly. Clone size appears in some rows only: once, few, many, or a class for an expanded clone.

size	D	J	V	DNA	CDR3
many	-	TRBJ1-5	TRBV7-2	TGTGCCAGCAGCTTAAGGGGTGGACGTCAGCCCCAGCATTTT	CASSLRGGRQPQHF
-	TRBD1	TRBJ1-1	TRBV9	TGTGCCAGCAGCGTAGAAGGACAGGGGTACACTGAAGCTTTCTTT	CASSVEGQGYTEAFF
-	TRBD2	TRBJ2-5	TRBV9	TGTGCCAGCAGCGAGCGGGGGGGCTTTGAGGAGACCCAGTACTTC	CASSERGGFEETQYF
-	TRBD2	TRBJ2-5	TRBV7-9	TGTGCCAGCAGCCAAGGGAGGGGCGGGGGAGAGACCCAGTACTTC	CASSQGRGGGETQYF
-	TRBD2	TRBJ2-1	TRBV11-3	TGTGCCAGCAGCGTATATAGCGGGGGCTCCTACAATGAGCAGTTCTTC	CASSVYSGGSYNEQFF
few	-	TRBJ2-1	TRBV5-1	TGCGCCAGCAGCTTGGACGAGGCCTACAATGAGCAGTTCTTC	CASSLDEAYNEQFF
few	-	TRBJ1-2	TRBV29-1	TGCAGCGTTGAAAGGGCCTTTACCTATGGCTACACCTTC	CSVERAFTYGYTF
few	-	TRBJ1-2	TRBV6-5	TGTGCCAGCCGGGCCCCGGGGCACCGGGAGGGCTACACCTTC	CASRAPGHREGYTF
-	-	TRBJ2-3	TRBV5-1	TGCGCCAGCAGTAGACCGGACAGAGTCACAGATACGCAGTATTTT	CASSRPDRVTDTQYF
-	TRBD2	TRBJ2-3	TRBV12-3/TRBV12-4	TGTGCCAGCAGTTTTGCTAGCGGAGAAACAGATACGCAGTATTTT	CASSFASGETDTQYF